These 10 T cell receptor beta chains came from one sample sequenced in a study of T cell repertoires in ileal Crohn's disease. Here immunoSEQ multiplex PCR was the method, and the copy in TCRdb shows in-frame clones only, minus some. The sample contains 6,500 to 9,500 clones, around 84% of which appear only once. The sequenced material came from ileal tissue. These receptors all come from an adult with Crohn's disease.

The chain recombines TRBV11-2 with TRBJ2-7; the match to TRBD2 covers 8 bases. Germline-derived CDR1 and CDR2 are SGHAT and FQNNGV. This CDR3 has 13 amino acids. The junction had 6 bases not matched to a gene; V was cut back by 5 bases and J by 6 bases. CDR3: CASSRREEGEQYF. The CDR3 bases are TGTGCCAGCAGCCGGCGGGAGGAAGGCGAGCAGTACTTC.

This sequence joins TRBV5-6 and TRBJ2-1; 11 positions match TRBD1. The germline V gene has CDR1 SGHDT and CDR2 YYEEEE. V trimming: 4 bases; J trimming: 7 bases; junction bases outside the gene matches: 4. This CDR3 region has 14 residues. Written as DNA, the CDR3 is TGTGCCAGCAGCGCCGGGACAGGGGGAAATGAGCAGTTCTTC. Its translation: CASSAGTGGNEQFF.

V usage is TRBV6-1 and J usage is TRBJ2-3; 11 nucleotides line up with TRBD1. The CDR3 runs to 14 residues. The V gene end was trimmed by 3 bases and the J gene end by 4 bases; junction bases not matched to a gene: 0. Germline V lookup: CDR1 MNHNS, CDR2 SASEGT. The CDR3 sequence is CASSEGQGADTQYF. The CDR3 bases are TGTGCCAGCAGTGAGGGACAGGGGGCAGATACGCAGTATTTT.

The chain joins TRBV7-3 to TRBJ1-1; D perhaps matches TRBD1 (5 bases). CDR1 is SGHTA and CDR2 is FQGTGA in the germline V gene. The CDR3 spans 17 residues. Trimming took off 1 base at V and 0 bases at J, with 15 bases between the two ends. The CDR3 bases are TGTGCCAGCAGCTTAAGTCCAGGCCAAGGGGTGAACACTGAAGCTTTCTTT. This gives the protein CASSLSPGQGVNTEAFF.

This chain uses TRBV7-9 with TRBJ2-4; D may be TRBD1 (5 bases). The V gene's germline CDR1 is SEHNR and CDR2 FQNEAQ (reference sequence). The CDR3 extends over 17 amino acids. Trimming cost V 1 base and J 0 bases, with 13 bases left between them. CDR3 DNA: TGTGCCAGCAGCTTAGTCGGTCTCAGGGCAGCCAAAAACATTCAGTACTTC. It encodes CASSLVGLRAAKNIQYF.

This sequence joins TRBV7-9 and TRBJ1-3; D is unresolved. CDR3 length equals 14 residues. Between the trimmed V and J ends, which lost 4 bases and 0 bases, there was a span of 7 bases. Germline lookup yields CDR1 SEHNR and CDR2 FQNEAQ (reference sequence). The CDR3 loop reads CASSSPVSGNTIYF. The CDR3 bases are TGTGCCAGCAGCTCTCCCGTCTCTGGAAACACCATATATTTT.

The chain links TRBV19 to TRBJ1-2; 7 bases fit TRBD1. J gave up 3 bases and V 6 bases, and 13 bases lay outside the gene matches. This CDR3 comprises 16 residues. Germline V lookup: CDR1 LNHDA, CDR2 SQIVND (reference sequence). The DNA of the CDR3 is TGTGCCAGTAGAGGAGGGTCGACAGGGATACACTATGGCTACACCTTC. Amino acids: CASRGGSTGIHYGYTF.

For the CDR3, the DNA is TGTGCCAGCAGTGAATCGACAGGGGCCCCCAAGGGCTACACCTTC. This translates into CASSESTGAPKGYTF. The gene calls are TRBV6-1 and TRBJ1-2, with 8 nucleotides matching TRBD1. The V and J ends lost 2 bases and 8 bases, in that order; junction bases with no gene match: 10. Germline values: CDR1 MNHNS, CDR2 SASEGT. This CDR3 is built from 15 residues.

The V and J genes are TRBV2 and TRBJ1-5; maybe TRBD1 (6 bases). Germline CDR1 is SNHLY and CDR2 is FYNNEI. The CDR3 totals 13 residues. Trimming stripped 3 bases from V and 9 bases from J, with 12 bases between. The CDR3 loop is CASSDRGTWPQHF. The CDR3 DNA reads as TGTGCCAGCAGTGACAGGGGCACATGGCCCCAGCATTTT.

The chain uses TRBV12-5 and TRBJ1-5; 7 bases map to TRBD1. The J segment lost 6 bases and the V segment lost 5 bases, leaving 4 bases of the junction unmatched. This CDR3 comprises 13 residues. Germline V gene lookup returns CDR1 LGHNT and CDR2 FRNRAP. The CDR3 reads CASGLQGFQPQHF. DNA of the CDR3: TGTGCTAGTGGTCTACAGGGGTTTCAGCCCCAGCATTTT.